The source of this T cell receptor (beta chain) is a study of cytomegalovirus exposure and HLA in healthy donors. Points on this clone: No antigen is known for it.

The PCR employed 60 Vbeta primers together with 13 Jbeta primers. Clones were sequenced by immunoSEQ multiplex PCR, and TCRdb holds only the in-frame ones, with some missing. The sample has some 140,000 clones, more than 75% seen once. The CDR3 covers 14 residues. Germline-derived CDR1 and CDR2 are LNHDA and SQIVND (reference sequence). Trimming took 5 bases from V and 5 from J, leaving 12 bases between them. Whole-study findings and limits: In a later analysis, TCR beta V- and J-gene trimming showed a link to a missense DCLRE1C variant. Specificity of a few CMV-associated chains for CMV antigens was verified in vitro.

V gene TRBV19 combines with J gene TRBJ2-2; D is perhaps TRBD2 (5 bases). Sequencing was done on a sample of PBMCs. The sequence was collected from a middle-aged woman in good health and CMV-seropositive. The chain's CDR3 is CASSSRGGTGELFF. In DNA form, the CDR3 reads TGTGCCAGTAGTTCACGTGGCGGGACCGGGGAGCTGTTTTTT. The full variable domain, in which reference TRBV19 and TRBJ2-2 provide the parts outside the CDR3, is DGGITQSPKYLFRKEGQNVTLSCEQNLNHDAMYWYRQDPGQGLRLIYYSQIVNDFQKGDIAEGYSVSREKKESFPLTVTSAQKNPTAFYLCASSSRGGTGELFFGEGSRLTVL.